This T cell receptor beta chain was sequenced in a study of cytomegalovirus exposure and HLA in healthy donors. Method: immunoSEQ multiplex PCR; TCRdb's copy keeps in-frame clones and lacks some. The table lists about 84,000 clones, roughly 90% of them singletons. The V segment lost 6 bases and the J segment 6 bases; nucleotides outside the gene matches: 5. The V gene's germline CDR1 is SGHTA and CDR2 FQGNSA. CDR3 size: 14 residues. The rearrangement uses TRBV7-2 and TRBJ1-6; 7 nucleotides align to TRBD1. This TCR was sampled from a man under 40 in good health and CMV-seronegative. Input material: PBMCs. CDR3 bases: TGTGCCAGCAGATCGGGACAGTCTAATTCACCCCTCCACTTT. This gives the protein CASRSGQSNSPLHF.